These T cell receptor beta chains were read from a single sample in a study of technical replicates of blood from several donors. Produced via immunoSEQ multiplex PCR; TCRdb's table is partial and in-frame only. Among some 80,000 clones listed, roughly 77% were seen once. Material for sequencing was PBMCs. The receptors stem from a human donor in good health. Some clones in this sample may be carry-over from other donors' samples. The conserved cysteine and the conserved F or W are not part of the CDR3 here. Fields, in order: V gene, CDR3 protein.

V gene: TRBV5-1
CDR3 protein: ASSFPRGGGELF

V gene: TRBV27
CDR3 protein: ASSPSSAVGYPLAGVTITDTQY

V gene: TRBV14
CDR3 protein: ASSQARSGTEAF

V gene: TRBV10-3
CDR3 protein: ATKRGEKETQY

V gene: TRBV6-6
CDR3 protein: ASSYDRGVGNQPQH

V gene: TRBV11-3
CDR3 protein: ASSLVAPDRYEKLF

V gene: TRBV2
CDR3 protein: ASSTGLPNQPQH

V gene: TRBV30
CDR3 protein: AWNQGIYEQY

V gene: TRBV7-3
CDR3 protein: ASSSTSGGALDTQY

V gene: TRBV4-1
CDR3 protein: ASRPREVPGRTDTQY

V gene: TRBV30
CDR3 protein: AWSAGWAGQGYT

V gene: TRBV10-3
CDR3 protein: AISEPTDTEAF

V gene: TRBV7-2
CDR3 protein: ASSLVAQRHSGNTIY

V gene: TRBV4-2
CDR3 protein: ASSQDTSGSYEQY

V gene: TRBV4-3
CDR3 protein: ASSQAPSGSVTDTQY

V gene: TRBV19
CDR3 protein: ASSITDSLRREQY

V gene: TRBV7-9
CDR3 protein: ASSLGGTQY

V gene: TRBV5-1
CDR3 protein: ASSLAGDSANTGELF

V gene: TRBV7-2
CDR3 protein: ASSLGGLQETQY

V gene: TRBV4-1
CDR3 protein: ASKTVSNTEAF

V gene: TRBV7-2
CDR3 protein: ASSSRDRAGNTIY

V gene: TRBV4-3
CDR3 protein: ASSQDLTGGITGELF

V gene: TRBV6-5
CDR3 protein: ASSPSDLRVEQF

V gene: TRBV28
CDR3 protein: ASSLTDREILNQPQH

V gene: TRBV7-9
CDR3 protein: ASRRDYPDTQY

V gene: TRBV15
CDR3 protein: ATSRSWAAHEAF

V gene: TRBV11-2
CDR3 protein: ASSRAGGADNEQF

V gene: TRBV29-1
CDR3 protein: SVISDYARLGYT

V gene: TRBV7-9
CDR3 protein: ASSLGSGWEQF

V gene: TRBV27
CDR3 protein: AIGPRAKRNEQF

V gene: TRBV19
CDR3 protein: ASSMVENNSPLH

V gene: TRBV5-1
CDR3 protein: ASSPGARNTEAF

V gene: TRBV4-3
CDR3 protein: ASSQRTSGVSYNEQF

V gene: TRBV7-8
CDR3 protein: ASSSSGSGRWVEQY

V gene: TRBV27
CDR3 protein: ASSAPTSGKLF

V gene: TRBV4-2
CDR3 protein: ASSQIAIKDTQY